This T cell receptor beta chain was sequenced for a study of blood T cell repertoires in COVID-19. Overall study: Sites across the United States, Italy and Spain contributed samples from acute and convalescent COVID-19. Sources were T cells, B-cell-depleted T cells, or PBMCs; the material itself was cDNA or gDNA.

CDR3 length: 15 amino acids. Trimming at V came to 2 bases and at J to 4 bases, leaving 7 bases not matched to a gene. Per germline, CDR1 MNHEY and CDR2 SVGEGT. As handled by the study authors: Estimates of nucleated cell counts were drawn from the amplification of reference gene primers. Data came from immunoSEQ multiplex PCR; TCRdb stores just in-frame clones and leaves some out. That table is the source of V, J and clone size, and D and trimming were worked out from the DNA. The data hold about 130,000 clones, with approximately 80% observed a single time. This clone was found a few times. What was sequenced was peripheral blood. The rearrangement uses TRBV6-2 or TRBV6-3 and TRBJ2-7; 8 nucleotides line up with TRBD1. The receptor was isolated from a man aged 55 to 70 who had recovered from COVID-19. The CDR3 region is CASSYSTGGPYEQYF. The CDR3 bases are TGTGCCAGCAGTTACAGCACAGGGGGGCCGTACGAGCAGTACTTC.